Given below is one TCR beta chain in context. Which antigen it targets is not known. No clone much larger than this one lies a single base away; base qualities are absent. This sample was included in a study of T cells after posttransplantation cyclophosphamide (dated by TCRdb to between 2015 and 2016). In the study overall: The study tracked T cell repertoire reconstitution by TRB sequencing after myeloablative bone marrow transplantation using posttransplantation cyclophosphamide as GVHD prophylaxis. Antigen receptor sequencing was done on samples from 35 to 40 PTCy-treated patients and from approximately 15 related bone marrow donors of those patients. Blood from every one of the 30 or so PTCy patients who had 1-year posttransplant specimens underwent TRB sequencing. TRB sequencing was also done on up to about 3 additional blood samples from 2 to 5.2 years after transplant in 3 patients, and on pretransplant blood from a handful of patients. Because TRA and TRB clonality were tightly correlated in several samples, subsequent TCR analyses were focused on TRB only. Public TRB sequences were searched against a database of over 3,600 sequences associated with responses to pathogens, tumor antigens, self-antigens and alloantigens. The investigation overall reported the following: Across the 45 patients, TRB clonality was highly associated with recipient CMV seropositivity and CMV reactivation, and diversity with PTCy was similar to that in the CNI/methotrexate controls. The TRB repertoires of T cells infiltrating skin or GI tract showed only limited overlap with the TRB repertoires of T cells in blood. Donor-recipient similarity was low at 1-2 months but rose over the first year, and later blood repertoires were often dominated by donor CD8+ memory clones.

Genomic DNA was the input for TRB sequencing, which was run either with the immunoSEQ assay at survey resolution or with the hsTCRB kit. The source study handled its data this way. The immunoSEQ software was used for initial read processing, and the LymphoSeq R package was used for repertoire analyses. Clonality was computed as 1 minus normalized Shannon entropy; Gini coefficient was also calculated for each TRB dataset. To infer phenotypes in unsorted samples, TRB sequences from sorted subsets of the recipient or donor were mapped onto the unsorted samples of the same recipient. The table was pulled from immuneACCESS by TCRdb, which kept in-frame rearrangements only. Such tables lose some clones; where checked, under half of the loss comes from unresolved V genes, and the rest has no known cause. The V and J calls and the clone size are those of that table, but D and trimming were determined from the DNA. The sample contains some 4,300 clones, about four fifths of them found a single time. The ten largest clones add up to about 4.1% of the sample.

The treatment or condition label of this sample denotes: high-dose cyclophosphamide on days +3 and +4 as single-agent GVHD prophylaxis. PTCy patients received busulfan and fludarabine conditioning, a related or unrelated marrow graft, and cyclophosphamide on days +3 and +4. PTCy-treated patients were drawn from a prospective multi-institutional clinical trial. Mononuclear cells from peripheral blood and bone marrow were separated by Ficoll-Hypaque density centrifugation and then cryopreserved. Trimming accounts for 0 bases at V and 5 bases at J, while the number of junction bases matched to no gene is 12. The CDR3 numbers 18 residues from cysteine through phenylalanine. Left in the record is the CDR3 DNA by itself, 54 bases read in frame from the first base. The germline V gene encodes CDR1 SGHDN and CDR2 FVKESK.

The chain couples TRBV14 to TRBJ2-3; 9 middle bases align to TRBD2. The material sequenced was PBMCs, taken after allogeneic stem cell transplant with posttransplant cyclophosphamide. This receptor was identified in a male patient in his fifties who received an allogeneic stem cell transplant from a related donor and was CMV-positive. Some T cells seen after a transplant may have their origin in the graft donor. The nucleotide sequence is TGTGCCAGCAGCCAAGATCCCTATGAGCGGGGGGTAGGAGATACGCAGTATTTT. The translation is CASSQDPYERGVGDTQYF.